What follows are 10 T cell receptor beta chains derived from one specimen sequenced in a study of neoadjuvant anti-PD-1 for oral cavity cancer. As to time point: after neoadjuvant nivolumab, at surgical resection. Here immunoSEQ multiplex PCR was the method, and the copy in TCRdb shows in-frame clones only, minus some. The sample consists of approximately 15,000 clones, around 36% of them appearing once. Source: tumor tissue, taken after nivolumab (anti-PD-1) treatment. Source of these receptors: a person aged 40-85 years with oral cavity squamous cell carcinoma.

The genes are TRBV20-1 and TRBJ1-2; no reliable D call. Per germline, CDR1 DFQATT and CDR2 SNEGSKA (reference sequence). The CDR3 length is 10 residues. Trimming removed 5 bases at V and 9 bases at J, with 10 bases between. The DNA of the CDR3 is TGCAGTGCTGGTTCAAATAGCTACACCTTC. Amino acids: CSAGSNSYTF.

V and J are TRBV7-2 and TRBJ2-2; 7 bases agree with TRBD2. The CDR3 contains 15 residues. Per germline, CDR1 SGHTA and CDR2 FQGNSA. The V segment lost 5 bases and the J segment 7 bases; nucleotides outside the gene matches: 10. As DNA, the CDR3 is TGTGCCAGCAGCCAAGCGGGGTCCGTTCACGGGGAGCTGTTTTTT. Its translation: CASSQAGSVHGELFF.

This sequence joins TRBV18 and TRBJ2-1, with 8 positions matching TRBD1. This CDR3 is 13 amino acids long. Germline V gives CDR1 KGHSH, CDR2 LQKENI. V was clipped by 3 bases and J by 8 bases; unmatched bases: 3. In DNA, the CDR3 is TGTGCCAGCTCACCGACAGGGGACCATGAGCAGTTCTTC. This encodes CASSPTGDHEQFF.

The CDR3: CATSRDGAGVRYGYTF. CDR3 nucleotide sequence: TGTGCCACCAGCAGAGATGGCGCAGGGGTGAGGTATGGCTACACCTTC. The rearrangement joins TRBV15 to TRBJ1-2, with D possibly TRBD1 on 6 matching bases. This CDR3 region has 16 residues. V lost 0 bases, J lost 5 bases, and 16 bases lay in between. The germline gives CDR1 LNHNV, CDR2 YYDKDF (reference sequence).

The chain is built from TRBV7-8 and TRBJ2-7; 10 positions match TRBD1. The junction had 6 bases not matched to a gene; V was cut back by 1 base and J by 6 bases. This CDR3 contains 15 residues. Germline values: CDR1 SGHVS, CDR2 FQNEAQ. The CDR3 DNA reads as TGTGCCAGCAGCTTAGGGGGACAGGGGTCGGGCGAGCAGTACTTC. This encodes CASSLGGQGSGEQYF.

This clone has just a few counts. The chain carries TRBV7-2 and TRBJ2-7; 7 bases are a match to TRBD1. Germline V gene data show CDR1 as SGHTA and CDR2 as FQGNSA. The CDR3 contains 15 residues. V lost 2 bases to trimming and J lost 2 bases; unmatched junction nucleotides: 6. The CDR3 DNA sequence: TGTGCCAGCAGCTTATGGACAGGAAAGACCTACGAGCAGTACTTC. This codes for CASSLWTGKTYEQYF.

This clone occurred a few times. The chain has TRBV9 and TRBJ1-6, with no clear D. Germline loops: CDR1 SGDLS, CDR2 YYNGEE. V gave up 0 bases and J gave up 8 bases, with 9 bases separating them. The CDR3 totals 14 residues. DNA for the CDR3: TGTGCCAGCAGCGTAGAAGGAAGGGATTCACCCCTCCACTTT. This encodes CASSVEGRDSPLHF. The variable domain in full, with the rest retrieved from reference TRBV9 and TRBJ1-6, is DSGVTQTPKHLITATGQRVTLRCSPRSGDLSVYWYQQSLDQGLQFLIQYYNGEERAKGNILERFSAQQFPDLHSELNLSSLELGDSALYFCASSVEGRDSPLHFGNGTRLTVT.

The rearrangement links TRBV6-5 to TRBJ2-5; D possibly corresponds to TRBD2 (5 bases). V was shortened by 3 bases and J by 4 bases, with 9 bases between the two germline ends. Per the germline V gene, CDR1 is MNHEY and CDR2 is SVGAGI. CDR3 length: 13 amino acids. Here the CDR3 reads CASSYNRGETQYF. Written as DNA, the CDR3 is TGTGCCAGCAGTTATAACCGGGGAGAGACCCAGTACTTC.

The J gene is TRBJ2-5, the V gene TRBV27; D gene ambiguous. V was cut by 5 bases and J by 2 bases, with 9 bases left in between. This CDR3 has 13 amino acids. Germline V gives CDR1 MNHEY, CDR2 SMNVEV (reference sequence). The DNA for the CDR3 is TGTGCCAGCAGTCCCACATTTCAAGAGACCCAGTACTTC. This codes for CASSPTFQETQYF.

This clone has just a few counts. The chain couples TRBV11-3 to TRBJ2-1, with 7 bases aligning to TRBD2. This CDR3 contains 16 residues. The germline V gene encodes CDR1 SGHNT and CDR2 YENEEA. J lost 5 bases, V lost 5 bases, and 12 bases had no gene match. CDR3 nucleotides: TGTGCCAGCAGCAAGAGGGAGGGCGGGGGAAACAATGAGCAGTTCTTC. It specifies CASSKREGGGNNEQFF.